These 16 T cell receptor beta chains came from one sample sequenced in a study of blood T cell repertoires in COVID-19. Only in-frame clones appear in the TCRdb table, and some are missing; sequencing was by immunoSEQ multiplex PCR. The sample contains about 180,000 clones, around 86% of which appear only once. Input material: peripheral blood. All receptors derive from a man aged 45 to 65 with active or convalescent COVID-19.

V gene TRBV10-3 combines with J gene TRBJ1-1; D ambiguous. V dropped 0 bases and J dropped 1 base, with 9 bases sitting between them. In germline, CDR1 is ENHRY, CDR2 SYGVKD. The CDR3 spans 15 residues. Here the CDR3 reads CAISESGQPNTEAFF. In DNA form, the CDR3 reads TGTGCCATCAGTGAGTCGGGCCAGCCGAACACTGAAGCTTTCTTT.

This clone was detected only once. This chain connects TRBV30 to TRBJ2-3; a possible D gene is TRBD2 (6 bases). CDR1 and CDR2 (germline): GTSNPN, SVGIG (reference sequence). The ends were cut back, 3 bases at V and 2 bases at J, with 9 bases in the middle. CDR3 length equals 13 residues. The CDR3 reads CAWRLAATDTQYF. The CDR3 DNA is TGTGCCTGGAGGTTAGCGGCCACAGATACGCAGTATTTT.

The DNA for the CDR3 is TGTGCCAGTAGTATCGGAGCCGGGACAGGGGGATACGAGCAGTACTTC. Protein sequence: CASSIGAGTGGYEQYF. V usage is TRBV19 and J usage is TRBJ2-7; 11 bases match TRBD1. Germline V gene lookup returns CDR1 LNHDA and CDR2 SQIVND (reference sequence). The CDR3 consists of 16 residues. J lost 4 bases, V lost 3 bases, and 8 bases had no gene match.

The J gene is TRBJ2-7, the V gene TRBV4-2; 10 nucleotides agree with TRBD1. The ends lost 1 base at V and 0 bases at J; junction bases unmatched: 6. The CDR3 sequence is 17 residues long. Germline CDR1 is LGHNA and CDR2 is YNFKEQ. The CDR3 DNA follows: TGTGCCAGCAGCCAAGGCTCCGGGACAGGGGTCTCCTACGAGCAGTACTTC. Residues: CASSQGSGTGVSYEQYF.

The chain has TRBV10-3 and TRBJ1-3, with 7 bases that match TRBD1. The CDR3 spans 15 residues. With 11 bases clipped from V and 3 bases from J, the junction kept 13 bases outside the gene matches. The germline V gene has CDR1 ENHRY and CDR2 SYGVKD. CDR3 sequence: CAARDEGAYGNTIYF. CDR3 coding DNA: TGTGCCGCCAGGGACGAGGGGGCTTATGGAAACACCATATATTTT.

The chain couples TRBV24-1 to TRBJ1-2; 8 bases fit TRBD1. This CDR3 region has 15 residues. V shed 3 bases and J 4 bases; nucleotides not matched to a gene: 6. The germline V gene encodes CDR1 KGHDR and CDR2 SFDVKD. The CDR3 DNA follows: TGTGCCACCAGTGATGGAGGACAGGGCGGCTATGGCTACACCTTC. Amino acids: CATSDGGQGGYGYTF.

DNA of the CDR3: TGTGCCATCAGTGAGTCGGCGGGGGGACCTAACACTGAAGCTTTCTTT. This translates into CAISESAGGPNTEAFF. The chain couples TRBV10-3 to TRBJ1-1; D perhaps matches TRBD1 (5 bases). Trimming cost V 0 bases and J 2 bases, with 13 bases left between them. Germline V gene data show CDR1 as ENHRY and CDR2 as SYGVKD. This CDR3 contains 16 residues.

The rearrangement links TRBV19 to TRBJ2-2; TRBD2 matches at 7 bases. Germline-derived CDR1 and CDR2 are LNHDA and SQIVND (reference sequence). There are 15 residues in the CDR3. V shed 1 base, J shed 5 bases, and the junction held 4 bases outside the gene matches. DNA for the CDR3: TGTGCCAGTAGTATAGCCGGGAGGAGGACCGGGGAGCTGTTTTTT. This sequence encodes CASSIAGRRTGELFF. Filled out from reference TRBV19 and TRBJ2-2, the complete variable domain reads DGGITQSPKYLFRKEGQNVTLSCEQNLNHDAMYWYRQDPGQGLRLIYYSQIVNDFQKGDIAEGYSVSREKKESFPLTVTSAQKNPTAFYLCASSIAGRRTGELFFGEGSRLTVL.

The rearrangement uses TRBV6-5 and TRBJ2-2; 9 nucleotides align to TRBD1. The germline CDR1 and CDR2 sequences are MNHEY and SVGAGI. V was pared by 2 bases and J by 11 bases, with 6 bases of the junction left unmatched. This CDR3 spans 14 amino acids. The CDR3 loop reads CASSYEGQGYELFF. The CDR3 DNA sequence: TGTGCCAGCAGTTACGAGGGACAGGGTTACGAGCTGTTTTTT.

This clone has a handful of counts. The chain is built from TRBV3-1 (or the pseudogene TRBV3-2) and TRBJ1-2; the D gene is possibly TRBD1 (6 bases). This CDR3 contains 15 residues. The germline V gene encodes CDR1 LGHDT and CDR2 YNNKEL (reference sequence). Trimming shortened V by 0 bases and J by 2 bases, and 10 bases separated the two germline ends. This CDR3 is CASSQDGQGNYGYTF. The CDR3 nucleotides are TGTGCCAGCAGCCAAGATGGGCAGGGGAACTATGGCTACACCTTC.

This chain uses TRBV9 with TRBJ1-3, with D hard to call. CDR3 length: 16 residues. Trimming took off 4 bases at V and 2 bases at J, with 16 bases between the two ends. The V gene's germline CDR1 is SGDLS and CDR2 YYNGEE. CDR3 nucleotides: TGTGCCAGCAGCCCCCTCGAGGCCGCCCCTGGAAACACCATATATTTT. Protein product: CASSPLEAAPGNTIYF.

The V call is TRBV6-5, the J call TRBJ1-4, with D perhaps matching TRBD1 (6 bases). CDR1 and CDR2 from the germline V gene are MNHEY and SVGAGI. V was pared by 6 bases and J by 7 bases, with 15 bases between. The CDR3 has 14 amino acids. The CDR3 spells CASSLTGSGEKLFF. DNA for the CDR3: TGTGCCAGCAGCCTTACAGGGAGTGGTGAAAAACTGTTTTTT.

The chain links TRBV7-3 to TRBJ2-5, with 12 positions matching TRBD2. This CDR3 is 13 amino acids long. With 4 bases clipped from V and 7 bases from J, the junction kept 1 base outside the gene matches. Germline V gene lookup returns CDR1 SGHTA and CDR2 FQGTGA. The CDR3 loop reads CASSSGLAGTQYF. The DNA of the CDR3 is TGTGCCAGCAGCTCGGGACTAGCGGGGACCCAGTACTTC.

V and J are TRBV10-3 and TRBJ2-7, with 7 bases that match TRBD1. V was pared by 2 bases and J by 2 bases, with 3 bases of the junction left unmatched. Germline loops: CDR1 ENHRY, CDR2 SYGVKD. The CDR3 extends over 14 amino acids. The CDR3, as DNA: TGTGCCATCAGTGAGGGGGACAGAGCCTACGAGCAGTACTTC. Translation: CAISEGDRAYEQYF.

The chain uses TRBV2 and TRBJ2-5, with D tentatively TRBD1 (5 bases). Germline V CDR1 and CDR2: SNHLY, FYNNEI. The CDR3 is made up of 13 amino acids. V lost 2 bases and J lost 4, with 8 bases in between. The CDR3 region has the DNA TGTGCCAGCAGTGAAAGCACAGGAGAGACCCAGTACTTC. This gives the protein CASSESTGETQYF.

This rearrangement joins TRBV5-6 to TRBJ2-5; tentatively, D is TRBD2 (6 bases). The CDR3 is made up of 13 amino acids. Per germline, CDR1 SGHDT and CDR2 YYEEEE. Trimming stripped 6 bases from V and 4 bases from J, with 13 bases between. The CDR3 nucleotides are TGTGCCAGCAATCCCCGCGGGGTAGAGACCCAGTACTTC. It translates to CASNPRGVETQYF.